What follows are 5 T cell receptor beta chains derived from one specimen sequenced in a study of PD-1 blockade in classical Hodgkin lymphoma (dated by TCRdb to 2020 to 2021). The library came from the immunoSEQ multiplex PCR assay. The immuneACCESS repertoire file appears here via TCRdb, limited to in-frame rearrangements. These files lack a portion of the clones; in checked studies, under half of the deficit traces to unresolved V genes, and the cause of the others is not known. The sample has about 34,000 clones on record, over 60% of them singletons. Less than 20% of the sample rests with the top ten. The time point label corresponds to: cycle 2 day 1 (C2D1) of nivolumab. All trial patients had relapsed after autologous stem cell transplantation, with cohorts A, B and C differing in prior brentuximab vedotin exposure. Source: peripheral blood mononuclear cells (PBMCs), taken before the second cycle of nivolumab. These receptors all come from a human donor with classical Hodgkin lymphoma.

The DNA of the CDR3 is TGCAGCGTGGGAGGCGGAACAGGCATTGATGGCTACACCTTC. This sequence encodes CSVGGGTGIDGYTF. The chain is built from TRBV29-1 and TRBJ1-2; D is perhaps TRBD1 (5 bases). V was cut by 6 bases and J by 6 bases, with 20 bases left in between. Germline CDR1 is SQVTM and CDR2 is ANQGSEA. The CDR3 is 14 amino acids.

The genes are TRBV5-1 and TRBJ2-1; TRBD1 might be the D (6 bases). CDR1 is SGHRS, CDR2 YFSETQ, per germline. V gave up 0 bases and J gave up 4 bases, with 11 bases separating them. This CDR3 contains 15 residues. The CDR3 sequence: CASSLDPDSYNEQFF. The CDR3 bases are TGCGCCAGCAGCTTGGACCCGGACAGTTACAATGAGCAGTTCTTC.

The rearrangement uses TRBV5-4 and TRBJ1-5; D ambiguous. There are 17 residues in the CDR3. CDR1 and CDR2 (germline): SGHNT, YYREEE (reference sequence). Trimming took 0 bases from V and 1 from J, leaving 14 bases between them. The CDR3, as DNA: TGTGCCAGCAGCTTGGGGGGTGGGGTCGGAAGCAATCAGCCCCAGCATTTT. As protein: CASSLGGGVGSNQPQHF.

This clone has only a few counts. The chain joins TRBV29-1 to TRBJ2-5; D might be TRBD2 (5 bases). CDR1 and CDR2 from the germline V gene are SQVTM and ANQGSEA. V was pared by 7 bases and J by 5 bases, with 14 bases between. There are 12 residues in the CDR3. This CDR3 is CSAAVPGETQYF. The CDR3, as DNA: TGCAGCGCTGCCGTTCCGGGGGAGACCCAGTACTTC.

The chain recombines TRBV4-3 with TRBJ2-3; possible D gene TRBD1, 6 bases. Per germline, CDR1 LGHNA and CDR2 YSLEER. The V end lost 3 bases, the J end lost 6 bases, and 13 bases lay between the germline ends. The CDR3 has 14 amino acids. The CDR3 nucleotides are TGCGCCAGCAGCCAGAACAGGGAACCCGATACGCAGTATTTT. This translates into CASSQNREPDTQYF.